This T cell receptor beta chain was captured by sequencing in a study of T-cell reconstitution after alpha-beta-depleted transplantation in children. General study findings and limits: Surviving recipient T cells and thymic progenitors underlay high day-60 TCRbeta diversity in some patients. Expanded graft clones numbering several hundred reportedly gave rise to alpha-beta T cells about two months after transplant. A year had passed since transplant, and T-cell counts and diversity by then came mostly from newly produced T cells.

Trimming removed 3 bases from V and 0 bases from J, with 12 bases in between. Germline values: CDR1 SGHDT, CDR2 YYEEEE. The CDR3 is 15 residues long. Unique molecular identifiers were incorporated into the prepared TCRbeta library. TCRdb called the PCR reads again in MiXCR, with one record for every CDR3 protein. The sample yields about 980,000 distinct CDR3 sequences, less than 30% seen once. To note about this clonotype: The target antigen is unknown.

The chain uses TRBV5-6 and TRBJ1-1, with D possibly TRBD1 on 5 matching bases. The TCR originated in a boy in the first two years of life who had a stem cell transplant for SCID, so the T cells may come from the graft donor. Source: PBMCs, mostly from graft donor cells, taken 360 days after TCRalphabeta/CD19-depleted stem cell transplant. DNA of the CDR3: TGTGCCAGCAGCTCCCGGGGGGTTATGAACACTGAAGCTTTCTTT. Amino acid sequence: CASSSRGVMNTEAFF.